Below are 11 T cell receptor beta chains sequenced from a single sample in a study of T-cell reconstitution after alpha-beta-depleted transplantation in children. Unique molecular identifiers were built into the TCRbeta library. TCRdb re-analysed the PCR reads in MiXCR, keeping a single row per CDR3 protein. This sample has a few hundred thousand distinct CDR3 sequences, with 27% found just once. Sequencing used PBMCs, obtained before TCRalphabeta/CD19-depleted stem cell transplant. Receptors originate from a boy under three years old with Wiskott-Aldrich syndrome, due to receive a stem cell transplant.

The rearrangement links TRBV5-1 to TRBJ1-4, with a tentative D call TRBD1 (6 bases). This CDR3 has 16 amino acids. V lost 0 bases and J lost 6, with 15 bases in between. Germline lookup yields CDR1 SGHRS and CDR2 YFSETQ. CDR3 in DNA: TGCGCCAGCAGCTTGGGTTGGGGGGCGCGAGATGAAAAACTGTTTTTT. It is translated as CASSLGWGARDEKLFF.

This clonotype was detected a few times. This chain uses TRBV5-1 with TRBJ1-1, with D possibly matching TRBD1 (5 bases). Germline CDR1 is SGHRS and CDR2 is YFSETQ. Trimming left V 3 bases short and J 3 bases short, with 9 bases between. The CDR3 is 13 residues long. CDR3 sequence: CASSSTGYTEAFF. The CDR3 DNA is TGCGCCAGCAGCTCTACAGGCTACACTGAAGCTTTCTTT.

This clonotype was seen more than once but under ten times. The J gene is TRBJ2-1, the V gene TRBV5-1; 12 nucleotides align to TRBD2. Germline lookup yields CDR1 SGHRS and CDR2 YFSETQ. Trimming at V came to 0 bases and at J to 1 base, leaving 2 bases not matched to a gene. This CDR3 contains 17 residues. The CDR3 loop is CASSLAGLAGSYNEQFF. The CDR3 DNA reads TGCGCCAGCAGCTTGGCGGGACTAGCGGGTTCCTACAATGAGCAGTTCTTC. The full variable domain, completed using reference TRBV5-1 and TRBJ2-1, is KAGVTQTPRYLIKTRGQQVTLSCSPISGHRSVSWYQQTPGQGLQFLFEYFSETQRNKGNFPGRFSGRQFSNSRSEMNVSTLELGDSALYLCASSLAGLAGSYNEQFFGPGTRLTVL.

This clonotype was counted between two and nine times. This chain uses TRBV29-1 with TRBJ2-1; tentatively, D is TRBD1 or TRBD2 (6 bases each). Germline values: CDR1 SQVTM, CDR2 ANQGSEA. The ends were cut back, 8 bases at V and 5 bases at J, with 13 bases in the middle. The CDR3 extends over 12 amino acids. The CDR3 nucleotides read TGCAGCTCCCTCGGGGGCAACAATGAGCAGTTCTTC. Translated, it gives CSSLGGNNEQFF.

The genes are TRBV5-1 and TRBJ2-1, with D unclear. The CDR3 length is 14 residues. CDR1 SGHRS and CDR2 YFSETQ come from the germline V gene. Trimming removed 0 bases at V and 4 bases at J, with 8 bases between. CDR3 sequence: CASSLALEYNEQFF. DNA for the CDR3: TGCGCCAGCAGCTTGGCACTGGAGTACAATGAGCAGTTCTTC. Supplemented by reference TRBV5-1 and TRBJ2-1, the full variable domain reads KAGVTQTPRYLIKTRGQQVTLSCSPISGHRSVSWYQQTPGQGLQFLFEYFSETQRNKGNFPGRFSGRQFSNSRSEMNVSTLELGDSALYLCASSLALEYNEQFFGPGTRLTVL.

In this sample, this clonotype turned up a few times. The chain couples TRBV14 to TRBJ2-5; D is ambiguous. The CDR3 covers 13 residues. V was pared by 2 bases and J by 7 bases, with 11 bases between. Germline loops: CDR1 SGHDN, CDR2 FVKESK. DNA of the CDR3: TGTGCCAGCAGCCAAATCCCCTTCGGGACCCAGTACTTC. As protein: CASSQIPFGTQYF.

The J gene is TRBJ2-1, the V gene TRBV5-1; a possible D gene is TRBD1 (5 bases). Trimming took 0 bases from V and 5 from J, leaving 12 bases between them. CDR3 size: 15 residues. Looked up from germline, CDR1 is SGHRS and CDR2 is YFSETQ. The chain's CDR3 is CASSLAIGADNEQFF. DNA of the CDR3: TGCGCCAGCAGCTTGGCCATTGGGGCGGACAATGAGCAGTTCTTC.

V gene TRBV19 combines with J gene TRBJ1-5, with D unclear. The CDR3 length is 15 residues. Trimming pared 3 bases from V and 0 bases from J, leaving 9 bases between. Germline CDR1 reads LNHDA; CDR2 reads SQIVND (reference sequence). The CDR3 loop is CASSIVLASNQPQHF. In DNA, the CDR3 is TGTGCCAGTAGTATCGTCTTGGCTAGCAATCAGCCCCAGCATTTT. The whole variable domain, remainder taken from reference TRBV19 and TRBJ1-5, is DGGITQSPKYLFRKEGQNVTLSCEQNLNHDAMYWYRQDPGQGLRLIYYSQIVNDFQKGDIAEGYSVSREKKESFPLTVTSAQKNPTAFYLCASSIVLASNQPQHFGDGTRLSIL.

This clonotype was seen a few times. The rearrangement joins TRBV7-9 to TRBJ1-3; D is undetermined. V lost 4 bases to trimming and J lost 3 bases, with 13 bases between them. Germline CDR1 reads SEHNR; CDR2 reads FQNEAQ (reference sequence). This CDR3 has 15 amino acids. CDR3 protein: CASSSSQGFGNTIYF. In DNA form, the CDR3 reads TGTGCCAGCAGCTCCTCGCAAGGGTTTGGAAACACCATATATTTT.

This chain joins TRBV7-9 and TRBJ2-7; no definite D call. V dropped 1 base and J dropped 3 bases, with 16 bases sitting between them. CDR1 is SEHNR and CDR2 is FQNEAQ in the germline V gene (reference sequence). The CDR3 totals 16 residues. The CDR3 region has the DNA TGTGCCAGCAGCTTAGGAGGTAGCCCGGCCCACTACGAGCAGTACTTC. This encodes CASSLGGSPAHYEQYF.

The rearrangement joins TRBV20-1 to TRBJ2-5; TRBD2 aligns across 7 bases. Trimming at V came to 0 bases and at J to 4 bases, leaving 2 bases not matched to a gene. Germline lookup yields CDR1 DFQATT and CDR2 SNEGSKA (reference sequence). The CDR3 covers 13 residues. The CDR3 DNA sequence: TGCAGTGCTAGAGAGGCTAGCGGAGAGACCCAGTACTTC. Amino acids: CSAREASGETQYF.